This T cell receptor beta chain is from a study of T-cell memory formation after mild COVID-19. Broader study findings: CD4/CD8 balance characterized clones contracting day 15 to 85, and CD4+ skew characterized later expanders.

Comments on this clonotype: Its antigen is unidentified.

Germline V gene sequence: CDR1 WSHSY, CDR2 SAAADI. The CDR3 extends over 14 amino acids. Trimming shortened V by 7 bases and J by 0 bases, and 7 bases separated the two germline ends. TCRdb reprocessed the 5' RACE reads via MiXCR and lists one record per CDR3 protein. The sample contains 300,000 to 400,000 distinct CDR3 sequences, roughly 14% of which appear only once. The chain employs TRBV10-2 and TRBJ2-6; D gene uncertain. What was sequenced was PBMCs or a T cell subset sorted from them (not recorded which). The sequence was obtained from a man younger than 30 who had mild COVID-19 (a few samples of this study predate the infection). Cell type and time point are not known. In DNA, the CDR3 is TGCGCCAGCAAAATGGTCTCTGGGGCCAACGTCCTGACTTTC. Its translation: CASKMVSGANVLTF.